This entry lists 8 T cell receptor beta chains sequenced from one sample in a study of cytomegalovirus exposure and HLA in healthy donors. It was with 60 Vbeta and 13 Jbeta primers that the PCR ran. Produced via immunoSEQ multiplex PCR; TCRdb's table is partial and in-frame only. Found here are approximately 120,000 clones, about 79% of them singletons; the top ten hold roughly 2%. Sequencing was carried out using PBMCs. Receptors were obtained from a man in his forties or fifties in good health and CMV-seronegative.

This clone appeared many times. The chain joins TRBV19 to TRBJ1-1; D not resolved. Germline loops: CDR1 LNHDA, CDR2 SQIVND (reference sequence). The CDR3 is made up of 14 amino acids. V was cut by 3 bases and J by 1 base, with 9 bases left in between. The CDR3 reads CASSIQVQNTEAFF. CDR3 coding DNA: TGTGCCAGTAGTATTCAGGTCCAGAACACTGAAGCTTTCTTT.

There are a few counts of this clone. V is TRBV28 and J is TRBJ1-3; 7 positions agree with TRBD1. Germline values: CDR1 MDHEN, CDR2 SYDVKM. V was pared by 8 bases and J by 3 bases, with 16 bases of the junction left unmatched. This CDR3 region has 17 residues. CDR3 sequence: CASSLTGYVLDGNTIYF. The DNA of the CDR3 is TGTGCCAGCTCTTTGACAGGGTATGTCTTGGATGGAAACACCATATATTTT.

This clone was picked up a small number of times. The rearrangement joins TRBV12-2 to TRBJ2-7; the table's TRBD1 call for D was not verified on the DNA. TRBV12-2 is an annotated pseudogene. The CDR3 is 14 amino acids. This CDR3 is CASRLGTARYEQYV. DNA for the CDR3: TGTGCAAGTCGCTTAGGGACAGCCCGCTACGAGCAGTACGTC.

This sequence joins TRBV6-5 and TRBJ2-3; 9 bases agree with TRBD1. In germline, CDR1 is MNHEY, CDR2 SVGAGI. The ends lost 8 bases at V and 4 bases at J; junction bases unmatched: 7. The length of the CDR3 is 14 residues. CDR3 coding DNA: TGTGCCAGCCATCGGGACAGGGCAGCAGATACGCAGTATTTT. Translating it yields CASHRDRAADTQYF.

The chain has TRBV7-6 and TRBJ2-2; TRBD1 matches at 10 bases. V lost 5 bases, J lost 5 bases, and 5 bases stayed unmatched. Germline V gene sequence: CDR1 SGHVS, CDR2 FNYEAQ. The CDR3 is 15 residues long. CDR3 in amino acids: CASSPGQGLTGELFF. The CDR3 DNA sequence: TGTGCCAGCAGCCCGGGACAGGGGCTGACCGGGGAGCTGTTTTTT.

DNA of the CDR3: TGTGCCAGCAGCTTAGGAGGCAACGGGGAGCTGTTTTTT. Amino acid sequence: CASSLGGNGELFF. The chain carries TRBV7-8 and TRBJ2-2; the D is unclear. The CDR3 has 13 residues. In germline, CDR1 is SGHVS, CDR2 FQNEAQ. The ends were cut back, 1 base at V and 7 bases at J, with 7 bases in the middle. Full variable domain (outside the CDR3, taken from reference TRBV7-8 and TRBJ2-2): GAGVSQSPRYKVAKRGQDVALRCDPISGHVSLFWYQQALGQGPEFLTYFQNEAQLDKSGLPSDRFFAERPEGSVSTLKIQRTQQEDSAVYLCASSLGGNGELFFGEGSRLTVL.

This clone was seen more than once but under ten times. The CDR3, as DNA: TGTGCCAGCAGCTTAGGGCCGGGGAGTCAGGATACGCAGTATTTT. Translation: CASSLGPGSQDTQYF. The chain links TRBV7-2 to TRBJ2-3; D may be TRBD2 (5 bases). The germline V gene has CDR1 SGHTA and CDR2 FQGNSA. The CDR3 runs to 15 residues. V was trimmed by 1 base and J by 6 bases, leaving 14 bases between them.

This chain connects TRBV7-2 to TRBJ1-5; D is perhaps TRBD1 (6 bases). CDR1 is SGHTA and CDR2 is FQGNSA in the germline V gene. V was clipped by 5 bases and J by 2 bases, with 19 bases between them. The CDR3 is 17 amino acids. This CDR3 is CASSPAQGVRGNQPQHF. CDR3 bases: TGTGCCAGCAGCCCCGCACAGGGAGTCAGGGGCAATCAGCCCCAGCATTTT.